These T cell receptor beta chains were read from a single sample in a study of shared clonotypes between healthy human individuals. Libraries were prepared by immunoSEQ multiplex PCR; TCRdb keeps only in-frame clonotypes and omits some of them. The repertoire holds roughly 1,100,000 clones, with about 76% as singletons. The sample was memory CD4+ T cells sorted from blood. These receptors all stem from a man aged 18 to 35 in good health. Both conserved end residues are part of each CDR3.

V gene	CDR3 length	CDR3 protein
TRBV7-3	13	CASSSDRGQPQHF
TRBV5-1	13	CASRRPFTDTQYF
TRBV6-1	13	CASSLDRGYEQYF
TRBV28	15	CASSPTGTANEKLFF
TRBV2	11	CASSEAREQYF
TRBV6-1	14	CASTRTGGPETQYF
TRBV12-1	18	CASSFEELRNRGHTEAFF
TRBV11-3	17	CASSLGLAGGPSETQYF
TRBV5-1	16	CASSLKRTSGTDTQYF
TRBV7-2	13	CASRTGKGTEAFF
TRBV30	14	CAWSGLDSGNTIYF
TRBV11-2	14	CASSLQRGNTEAFF
TRBV30	15	CAWSLRRGADSGYTF
TRBV5-4	17	CASSPPGGQGGTGELFF
TRBV18	16	CASSPPRGTDQETQYF
TRBV4-1	16	CASSQGWGQSNQPQHF
TRBV28	14	CASRFRYSNQPQHF
TRBV6-6	13	CASSYSKAPEQFF
TRBV5-1	14	CASSRDGSNQPQHF
TRBV11-3	12	CASSLVPGEQFF
TRBV9	14	CASSVESGARTQYF
TRBV7-9	17	CASSSARGGRRVETQYF
TRBV19	14	CASSTSGANTEAFF
TRBV7-8	14	CASTGRGRKETQYF
TRBV7-2	15	CASSFGDRDNSPLHF
TRBV7-9	16	CASSADRGVFGETQYF
TRBV5-4	15	CASSLTGNSNQPQHF
TRBV14	13	CASSPGRTGELFF
TRBV6-4	17	CASSPTRTGDVRYGYTF
TRBV6-1	12	CASSGPGGWQFF
TRBV5-1	16	CASSLDRLTGLAEAFF
TRBV19	14	CASDSGGGNQPQHF
TRBV21-1	15	CASTYLWGAREKLFF
TRBV10-3	14	CAISSRGTNEKLFF
TRBV27	15	CASSSIHRVGTEAFF
TRBV28	16	CASSKQGDRGNQPQHF